This T cell receptor beta chain was sequenced in a study of cytomegalovirus exposure and HLA in healthy donors. Study-wide context: Early released data had about 85 million unique TCRs, all coming from HLA-typed donors. Findings of the study overall: CMV antigen specificity of three CMV-associated chains was confirmed in vitro. Usually a TCR sequence was rare, but some public TCRs were found in many donors. A previous analysis found most TCR beta V segments productive roughly 87% or roughly 30% of the time.

Trimming took off 1 base at V and 10 bases at J, with 6 bases between the two ends. CDR1 is SGHDT, CDR2 YYEEEE, per germline. CDR3 size: 12 residues. Concerning this clone: Its target is not known.

Both 60 Vbeta primers and 13 Jbeta primers went into the PCR. TCRdb's table, derived via immunoSEQ multiplex PCR, lists solely in-frame clones and lacks some. The profile shows over 150,000 clones, around 68% of them singletons. Sequencing input: PBMCs. This chain uses TRBV5-6 with TRBJ1-6; D perhaps matches TRBD1 (5 bases). The clonotype comes from a man aged 45-65 years in good health and CMV-seronegative. In DNA form, the CDR3 reads TGTGCCAGCAGCTTGTCAGGGTCACCCCTCCACTTT. It specifies CASSLSGSPLHF.